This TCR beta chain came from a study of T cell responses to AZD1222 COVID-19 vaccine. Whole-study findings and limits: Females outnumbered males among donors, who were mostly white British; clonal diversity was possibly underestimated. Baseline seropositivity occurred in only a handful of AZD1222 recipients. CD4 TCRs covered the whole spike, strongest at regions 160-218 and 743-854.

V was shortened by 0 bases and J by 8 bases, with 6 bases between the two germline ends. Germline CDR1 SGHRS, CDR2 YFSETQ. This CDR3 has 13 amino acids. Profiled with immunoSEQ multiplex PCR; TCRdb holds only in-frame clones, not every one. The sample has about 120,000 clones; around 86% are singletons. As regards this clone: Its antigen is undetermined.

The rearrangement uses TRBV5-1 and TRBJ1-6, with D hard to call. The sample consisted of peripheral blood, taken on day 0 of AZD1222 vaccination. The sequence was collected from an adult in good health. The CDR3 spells CASSLAGHSPLHF. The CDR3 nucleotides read TGCGCCAGCAGCTTGGCGGGCCATTCACCCCTCCACTTT.